This entry lists 25 T cell receptor beta chains sequenced from one sample in a study of cytomegalovirus exposure and HLA in healthy donors. Sequencing used immunoSEQ multiplex PCR; TCRdb keeps in-frame clones, though not all of them. Here the sample spans roughly 130,000 clones, roughly 89% being singletons. Material: PBMCs. The receptors derive from a man younger than 40 in good health and CMV-seronegative.

The chain couples TRBV7-9 to TRBJ2-3, with TRBD1 identical over 10 bases. V trimming: 5 bases; J trimming: 6 bases; junction bases outside the gene matches: 8. CDR1 and CDR2 (germline): SEHNR, FQNEAQ (reference sequence). The CDR3 contains 15 residues. The CDR3 bases are TGTGCCAGCAGCACCCGGACAGGGGGTCCGGATACGCAGTATTTT. Protein sequence: CASSTRTGGPDTQYF.

This chain uses TRBV7-9 with TRBJ1-4; possible D gene TRBD1, 6 bases. CDR3 length equals 16 residues. Germline assignment: CDR1 SEHNR and CDR2 FQNEAQ (reference sequence). Trimming shortened V by 5 bases and J by 6 bases, and 19 bases separated the two germline ends. The CDR3 here is CASSREAGEGDEKLFF. CDR3 bases: TGTGCCAGCAGCCGGGAGGCAGGGGAGGGTGATGAAAAACTGTTTTTT.

The chain is built from TRBV7-9 and TRBJ1-1; 10 bases line up with TRBD1. The CDR3 length is 14 residues. Germline V CDR1 and CDR2: SEHNR, FQNEAQ (reference sequence). Trimming took 5 bases from V and 5 from J; bases not matched to a gene: 5. CDR3 loop: CASSQWTGGTEAFF. Written as DNA, the CDR3 is TGTGCCAGCAGCCAATGGACAGGGGGGACTGAAGCTTTCTTT.

The rearrangement joins TRBV10-2 to TRBJ1-1, with 10 bases aligning to TRBD1. The CDR3 is made up of 15 amino acids. Germline-derived CDR1 and CDR2 are WSHSY and SAAADI. The V gene end was trimmed by 2 bases and the J gene end by 6 bases; junction bases not matched to a gene: 6. In DNA, the CDR3 is TGCGCCAGCAGTGAGCCGGGACAGGGGTCGGCTGAAGCTTTCTTT. Translated, it gives CASSEPGQGSAEAFF.

The rearrangement links TRBV4-2 to TRBJ1-2; D gene ambiguous. The CDR3 totals 17 residues. Trimming shortened V by 0 bases and J by 0 bases, and 14 bases separated the two germline ends. CDR1 and CDR2 from the germline V gene are LGHNA and YNFKEQ. This chain's CDR3 is CASSQDLTIRANYGYTF. The CDR3 DNA is TGTGCCAGCAGCCAAGATCTTACCATCCGGGCTAACTATGGCTACACCTTC.

The rearrangement uses TRBV7-2 and TRBJ2-6, with 7 positions matching TRBD1. CDR1 is SGHTA and CDR2 is FQGNSA in the germline V gene. The CDR3 runs 18 residues. Trimming removed 6 bases from V and 0 bases from J; junction bases left unmatched: 11. The CDR3 DNA reads TGTGCCAGCAGTAGGACACAGGGGTCGTACTCTGGGGCCAACGTCCTGACTTTC. The encoded protein is CASSRTQGSYSGANVLTF.

This chain uses TRBV15 with TRBJ2-7; TRBD1 matches 7 bases. The CDR3 is 14 residues long. J was trimmed by 9 bases and V by 1 base; bases with no gene match: 9. The germline V gene encodes CDR1 LNHNV and CDR2 YYDKDF (reference sequence). The CDR3 region is CATSRVGTAEAQYF. CDR3 nucleotide sequence: TGTGCCACCAGCAGAGTTGGGACAGCAGAAGCGCAGTACTTC.

The chain combines TRBV2 with TRBJ2-7, with 8 positions matching TRBD1. Germline lookup yields CDR1 SNHLY and CDR2 FYNNEI. The CDR3 consists of 15 residues. The V gene end was trimmed by 4 bases and the J gene end by 4 bases; junction bases not matched to a gene: 9. The CDR3 sequence is CASSAVRQGAYEQYF. The CDR3 DNA sequence: TGTGCCAGCAGTGCGGTGAGGCAGGGGGCTTACGAGCAGTACTTC.

The gene calls are TRBV28 and TRBJ2-7; the D is unclear. The length of the CDR3 is 15 residues. Between the trimmed V and J ends, which lost 3 bases and 2 bases, there was a span of 14 bases. Germline V lookup: CDR1 MDHEN, CDR2 SYDVKM. The chain's CDR3 is CASSFYLEFAYEQYF. CDR3 DNA: TGTGCCAGCAGTTTCTACCTAGAGTTCGCCTACGAGCAGTACTTC.

The chain carries TRBV4-2 and TRBJ2-1, with 13 bases lining up with TRBD2. CDR3 length equals 20 residues. V was clipped by 4 bases and J by 8 bases; unmatched bases: 20. Germline V gene lookup returns CDR1 LGHNA and CDR2 YNFKEQ. In nucleotides, the CDR3 is TGTGCCAGCAGCCCCATAAGTGTAACTAGCGGGGGGGCCGGTTACCATGAGCAGTTCTTC. Translating it yields CASSPISVTSGGAGYHEQFF.

The chain links TRBV28 to TRBJ2-1; 8 bases are a match to TRBD1. The junction had 5 bases not matched to a gene; V was cut back by 3 bases and J by 7 bases. The CDR3 is 14 residues long. Germline-derived CDR1 and CDR2 are MDHEN and SYDVKM. This CDR3 is CASSFGQGANEQFF. For the CDR3, the DNA is TGTGCCAGCAGTTTTGGTCAGGGGGCGAATGAGCAGTTCTTC.

This clone was seen a few times. The V gene is TRBV2, the J gene TRBJ1-5; D call uncertain. The CDR3 extends over 13 amino acids. In germline, CDR1 is SNHLY, CDR2 FYNNEI. The ends were cut back, 7 bases at V and 0 bases at J, with 7 bases in the middle. The CDR3 nucleotides are TGTGCCAGCATGGGCAATAGCAATCAGCCCCAGCATTTT. Amino acid sequence: CASMGNSNQPQHF.

This rearrangement joins TRBV5-6 to TRBJ1-2; no firm D call. The CDR3 is made up of 15 amino acids. CDR1 is SGHDT, CDR2 YYEEEE, per germline. Trimming removed 2 bases from V and 4 bases from J, with 15 bases in between. The CDR3 DNA sequence: TGTGCCAGCAGCTTCAGAGGAGCCACCCGCTATGGCTACACCTTC. Translation: CASSFRGATRYGYTF.

A single count supports this clone. The rearrangement links TRBV9 to TRBJ2-1; D may be TRBD2 (5 bases). In germline, CDR1 is SGDLS, CDR2 YYNGEE. This CDR3 spans 17 amino acids. The V gene lost 4 bases and the J gene lost 0 bases, with 17 bases spanning the gap. The CDR3 spells CASSMGAERSSYNEQFF. The CDR3 DNA is TGTGCCAGCAGCATGGGAGCGGAGAGAAGCTCCTACAATGAGCAGTTCTTC.

The J gene is TRBJ2-5, the V gene TRBV11-3; 7 bases match TRBD1. CDR1 is SGHNT and CDR2 is YENEEA in the germline V gene. V gave up 5 bases and J gave up 5 bases; unmatched junction bases: 5. The CDR3 has 13 amino acids. The CDR3 DNA is TGTGCCAGCAGCAAAGGGGGCGATGAGACCCAGTACTTC. Translating gives CASSKGGDETQYF.

This sequence joins TRBV18 and TRBJ1-1, with D uncertain. The length of the CDR3 is 13 residues. Germline lookup yields CDR1 KGHSH and CDR2 LQKENI. V lost 0 bases and J lost 3, with 5 bases in between. This CDR3 reads CASSPPPDTEAFF. DNA for the CDR3: TGTGCCAGCTCACCACCCCCAGACACTGAAGCTTTCTTT.

This clone was picked up one time. The chain recombines TRBV2 with TRBJ1-1, with D unclear. V lost 8 bases and J lost 3, with 7 bases in between. Germline V gene sequence: CDR1 SNHLY, CDR2 FYNNEI. CDR3 length: 11 residues. The CDR3 nucleotides are TGTGCCAGCGGTGCGGACACTGAAGCTTTCTTT. This sequence encodes CASGADTEAFF.

This chain links TRBV11-3 with TRBJ1-3; 7 nucleotides align to TRBD1. CDR1 is SGHNT and CDR2 is YENEEA in the germline V gene. The CDR3 length is 15 residues. Trimming removed 5 bases from V and 0 bases from J; junction bases left unmatched: 4. CDR3 protein: CASSVTGASGNTIYF. The DNA of the CDR3 is TGTGCCAGCAGCGTTACAGGGGCCTCTGGAAACACCATATATTTT. Full variable domain (remainder filled in from reference TRBV11-3 and TRBJ1-3): EAGVVQSPRYKIIEKKQPVAFWCNPISGHNTLYWYLQNLGQGPELLIRYENEEAVDDSQLPKDRFSAERLKGVDSTLKIQPAELGDSAVYLCASSVTGASGNTIYFGEGSWLTVV.

The chain recombines TRBV28 with TRBJ2-6; tentative D call: TRBD2 (5 bases). Per germline, CDR1 MDHEN and CDR2 SYDVKM. Trimming removed 5 bases at V and 0 bases at J, with 8 bases between. The CDR3 loop spans 15 amino acids. The DNA for the CDR3 is TGTGCCAGCAGTATAAGCGGCTCTGGGGCCAACGTCCTGACTTTC. Its protein is CASSISGSGANVLTF.

This clone was observed a single time. J is TRBJ1-2 and V is TRBV2; tentatively, D is TRBD1 (6 bases). V shed 1 base and J shed 11 bases, with 11 bases lying between them. The germline CDR1 and CDR2 sequences are SNHLY and FYNNEI. The CDR3 contains 12 residues. CDR3 sequence reads: CASSEVGGAYTF. CDR3 DNA: TGTGCCAGCAGTGAAGTTGGGGGGGCGTACACCTTC.

The genes are TRBV6-5 and TRBJ1-5; D gene ambiguous. V was pared by 5 bases and J by 6 bases, with 8 bases between. The germline CDR1 and CDR2 sequences are MNHEY and SVGAGI. This CDR3 contains 12 residues. Written as DNA, the CDR3 is TGTGCCAGCAGTCGCCGGGGTCAGCCCCAGCATTTT. This gives the protein CASSRRGQPQHF.

J is TRBJ1-1 and V is TRBV5-1, with D possibly matching TRBD1 (5 bases). V was clipped by 4 bases and J by 6 bases, with 10 bases between them. Germline CDR1 and CDR2: SGHRS and YFSETQ. The CDR3 is 12 amino acids. CDR3 sequence (DNA): TGCGCCAGCAGCCGGAGACAGTCTGAAGCTTTCTTT. Encoded protein: CASSRRQSEAFF.

This clone appeared once. The chain uses TRBV27 and TRBJ1-2; 9 positions match TRBD1. The CDR3 is 16 residues long. V lost 6 bases, J lost 5 bases, and 13 bases stayed unmatched. CDR1 MNHEY and CDR2 SMNVEV come from the germline V gene (reference sequence). As DNA, the CDR3 is TGTGCCAGCAGGCGGGACAGGGCCCCTGGGGCATATGGCTACACCTTC. Residues: CASRRDRAPGAYGYTF.

V usage is TRBV28 and J usage is TRBJ2-1; TRBD1 might be the D (5 bases). This CDR3 is 15 amino acids long. In germline, CDR1 is MDHEN, CDR2 SYDVKM. The V end lost 4 bases, the J end lost 5 bases, and 15 bases lay between the germline ends. The CDR3 DNA reads as TGTGCCAGCAGTTCCTCCCCCAGGGTTAACAATGAGCAGTTCTTC. Its translation is CASSSSPRVNNEQFF.

CDR3 in DNA: TGTGCCAGCAGCACCAGAGGCGGGGGGGCTGAAGCTTTCTTT. Protein product: CASSTRGGGAEAFF. The rearrangement links TRBV9 to TRBJ1-1; perhaps TRBD1 as D (5 bases). Germline CDR1 is SGDLS and CDR2 is YYNGEE. This CDR3 has 14 residues. V was trimmed by 4 bases and J by 6 bases, leaving 16 bases between them.